Detailed here is one TCR beta chain. Antigen specificity is unknown. This entry is derived from a study of OX40 agonist ivuxolimab in advanced cancers. The study, taken as a whole, reports: By week 6 at 0.1 to 3.0 mg/kg, blood CD4+ and CD8+ T cells had expanded clonally. Some nonresponders likewise displayed low normalized T-cell clonal expansion.

The germline gives CDR1 SGHDN, CDR2 FVKESK. The CDR3 has 11 residues. V was cut by 2 bases and J by 14 bases, with 12 bases left in between. Sequenced by immunoSEQ multiplex PCR; TCRdb stores in-frame clones only, minus some. The sample yields fewer than 30,000 clones, 90% to 95% seen once. The sample in question was CD4+ or CD8+ T cells sorted from blood, obtained in a trial of the OX40 agonist ivuxolimab. The chain joins TRBV14 to TRBJ1-2; no clear D. The origin of this receptor is an adult with an advanced solid tumor such as melanoma, head and neck, liver or kidney cancer. The CDR3 region has the DNA TGTGCCAGCAGCCAATATCAGTGGGCAACCTTC. Protein sequence: CASSQYQWATF.